This T cell receptor beta chain comes out of a study of CD8 T cells in ankylosing spondylitis. CDR3 length equals 16 residues. Trimming stripped 0 bases from V and 0 bases from J, with 9 bases between. Germline CDR1 LGHNA, CDR2 YSLEER. General study findings and limits: The study identified a TCR beta motif of fewer than 10 highly homologous variants that appeared characteristic of ankylosing spondylitis blood. Earlier work had already found some motif variants in reactive arthritis synovial fluid and blood. Disease-associated clones were reportedly significantly overrepresented in matched ankylosing spondylitis synovial fluid.

MiXCR, applied by TCRdb to the 5' RACE reads, yields one record per CDR3 protein. Of 200,000 to 250,000 distinct CDR3 sequences in the sample, around 17% are singletons; the top ten hold about 44%. The sample holds a few counts of this clonotype. What it binds is not known. The chain combines TRBV4-3 with TRBJ2-1, with D tentatively TRBD2 (5 bases). Input material: blood, either unsorted or a sorted T cell fraction (not recorded which). This receptor was obtained from a male donor with ankylosing spondylitis. CDR3: CASSQEAGSSYNEQFF. CDR3 coding DNA: TGCGCCAGCAGCCAAGAGGCGGGCAGCTCCTACAATGAGCAGTTCTTC.